A selection of T cell receptor beta chains follows, all from one sample in a study of CD8 T cells in ankylosing spondylitis. TCRdb used MiXCR to reprocess the 5' RACE reads, holding one entry per CDR3 protein. The repertoire holds hundreds of thousands of distinct CDR3 sequences, over 9.5% seen once, with roughly a fifth in the top ten. The sequenced material came from blood, either unsorted or a sorted T cell fraction (not recorded which). The receptor source for this set is a male donor with ankylosing spondylitis or in good health (not recorded which). The CDR3 runs from the conserved cysteine through the conserved F or W. The order of the fields is CDR3 protein, CDR3 DNA, D gene, V gene, clone size, J gene. D genes are given only for firm matches. Clone size is not always given. Where it is, it says once, few, many or a class for expanded clones.

CDR3 protein: CSATGLAGGSSYNEQFF; CDR3 DNA: TGCAGTGCTACCGGACTAGCGGGGGGAAGCTCCTACAATGAGCAGTTCTTC; D gene: TRBD2; V gene: TRBV20-1; clone size: few; J gene: TRBJ2-1
CDR3 protein: CASRGSFVDTQYF; CDR3 DNA: TGTGCCAGCAGGGGATCCTTTGTGGATACGCAGTATTTT; D gene: .; V gene: TRBV6-2/TRBV6-3; clone size: few; J gene: TRBJ2-3
CDR3 protein: CATSRDLKGLGYTF; CDR3 DNA: TGTGCCACCAGCAGAGATTTGAAGGGACTCGGCTACACCTTC; D gene: .; V gene: TRBV15; clone size: .; J gene: TRBJ1-2
CDR3 protein: CASSVASTLRETQYF; CDR3 DNA: TGTGCCAGCAGCGTAGCATCCACCTTAAGAGAGACCCAGTACTTC; D gene: .; V gene: TRBV9; clone size: many; J gene: TRBJ2-5
CDR3 protein: CSAREEGGGYEQYF; CDR3 DNA: TGCAGTGCTAGAGAGGAAGGGGGCGGTTACGAGCAGTACTTC; D gene: TRBD1; V gene: TRBV20-1; clone size: many; J gene: TRBJ2-7
CDR3 protein: CSARAPENYGYTF; CDR3 DNA: TGCAGTGCTAGAGCCCCAGAAAACTATGGCTACACCTTC; D gene: .; V gene: TRBV20-1; clone size: many; J gene: TRBJ1-2
CDR3 protein: CASSSGTGAGGEKLFF; CDR3 DNA: TGTGCCAGCAGCTCCGGTACCGGGGCAGGGGGTGAAAAACTGTTTTTT; D gene: TRBD1; V gene: TRBV5-8; clone size: .; J gene: TRBJ1-4
CDR3 protein: CASSPAVGANQPQHF; CDR3 DNA: TGTGCCAGCAGTCCCGCGGTGGGGGCTAATCAGCCCCAGCATTTT; D gene: .; V gene: TRBV7-8; clone size: few; J gene: TRBJ1-5
CDR3 protein: CASTLPASYEQYF; CDR3 DNA: TGTGCCAGCACCCTCCCGGCCTCCTACGAGCAGTACTTC; D gene: .; V gene: TRBV7-2; clone size: few; J gene: TRBJ2-7
CDR3 protein: CASSFAGSGGYTF; CDR3 DNA: TGTGCCAGCAGTTTTGCGGGCAGTGGCGGCTACACCTTC; D gene: .; V gene: TRBV12-3/TRBV12-4; clone size: many; J gene: TRBJ1-2
CDR3 protein: CSAGTGQNTEAFF; CDR3 DNA: TGCAGCGCCGGGACAGGACAGAACACTGAAGCTTTCTTT; D gene: TRBD1; V gene: TRBV29-1; clone size: many; J gene: TRBJ1-1
CDR3 protein: CSADTVRAYGYTF; CDR3 DNA: TGCAGTGCTGACACAGTGAGAGCCTATGGCTACACCTTC; D gene: .; V gene: TRBV20-1; clone size: many; J gene: TRBJ1-2
CDR3 protein: CASSWEQGAYSPLHF; CDR3 DNA: TGCGCCAGCAGTTGGGAACAGGGGGCTTATTCACCCCTCCACTTT; D gene: TRBD1; V gene: TRBV5-1; clone size: many; J gene: TRBJ1-6
CDR3 protein: CASSLTADNSPLHF; CDR3 DNA: TGCGCCAGCAGCTTGACAGCGGATAATTCACCCCTCCACTTT; D gene: .; V gene: TRBV5-1; clone size: .; J gene: TRBJ1-6
CDR3 protein: CSVAGVAGELFF; CDR3 DNA: TGCAGCGTTGCCGGGGTCGCCGGGGAGCTGTTTTTT; D gene: .; V gene: TRBV29-1; clone size: many; J gene: TRBJ2-2
CDR3 protein: CASSVESPQNTGELFF; CDR3 DNA: TGTGCCAGCAGCGTAGAGTCCCCCCAGAACACCGGGGAGCTGTTTTTT; D gene: .; V gene: TRBV9; clone size: .; J gene: TRBJ2-2
CDR3 protein: CASSLWDRNYGYTF; CDR3 DNA: TGTGCCAGCAGCCTCTGGGACAGGAACTATGGCTACACCTTC; D gene: TRBD1; V gene: TRBV7-9; clone size: many; J gene: TRBJ1-2
CDR3 protein: CASSLGGTGLGNTDTQYF; CDR3 DNA: TGTGCCAGCAGCTTAGGAGGGACAGGGCTGGGGAACACAGATACGCAGTATTTT; D gene: TRBD1; V gene: TRBV11-1; clone size: many; J gene: TRBJ2-3
CDR3 protein: CASSSSGGHYNEQFF; CDR3 DNA: TGTGCCAGCAGCTCTAGCGGGGGGCACTACAATGAGCAGTTCTTC; D gene: TRBD2; V gene: TRBV7-2; clone size: many; J gene: TRBJ2-1
CDR3 protein: CSVDVNNYGYTF; CDR3 DNA: TGCAGCGTTGACGTCAATAACTATGGCTACACCTTC; D gene: .; V gene: TRBV29-1; clone size: many; J gene: TRBJ1-2
CDR3 protein: CASSFRDNTDTQYF; CDR3 DNA: TGCGCCAGCAGCTTCCGGGACAACACAGATACGCAGTATTTT; D gene: .; V gene: TRBV5-1; clone size: many; J gene: TRBJ2-3
CDR3 protein: CASSLTGATNEKLFF; CDR3 DNA: TGTGCCAGCAGCTTAACAGGCGCAACTAATGAAAAACTGTTTTTT; D gene: .; V gene: TRBV7-2; clone size: many; J gene: TRBJ1-4
CDR3 protein: CASSGARDTQYF; CDR3 DNA: TGTGCCAGCAGTGGAGCTAGGGATACGCAGTATTTT; D gene: .; V gene: TRBV2; clone size: many; J gene: TRBJ2-3
CDR3 protein: CASSSEASLFYGYTF; CDR3 DNA: TGTGCCAGCAGTTCCGAAGCCAGCCTTTTCTATGGCTACACCTTC; D gene: .; V gene: TRBV6-5; clone size: .; J gene: TRBJ1-2
CDR3 protein: CASSLLGLTNTEAFF; CDR3 DNA: TGCGCCAGCAGCTTATTGGGACTTACGAACACTGAAGCTTTCTTT; D gene: .; V gene: TRBV5-1; clone size: .; J gene: TRBJ1-1
CDR3 protein: CATSDSAGANVLTF; CDR3 DNA: TGTGCCACCAGTGACAGTGCCGGGGCCAACGTCCTGACTTTC; D gene: .; V gene: TRBV24-1; clone size: many; J gene: TRBJ2-6
CDR3 protein: CASTDRDEQYF; CDR3 DNA: TGTGCCAGTACGGACAGGGACGAGCAGTACTTC; D gene: TRBD1; V gene: TRBV6-2/TRBV6-3; clone size: .; J gene: TRBJ2-7
CDR3 protein: CATGSGGAGETQYF; CDR3 DNA: TGTGCCACCGGGAGCGGGGGGGCGGGGGAGACCCAGTACTTC; D gene: TRBD2; V gene: TRBV24-1; clone size: .; J gene: TRBJ2-5
CDR3 protein: CAWSPGRYGYTF; CDR3 DNA: TGTGCCTGGAGCCCGGGTCGCTATGGCTACACCTTC; D gene: .; V gene: TRBV30; clone size: .; J gene: TRBJ1-2
CDR3 protein: CSARPLRLAGAANSSYNEQFF; CDR3 DNA: TGCAGTGCTCGCCCTCTCCGATTAGCGGGGGCCGCGAATAGCTCCTACAATGAGCAGTTCTTC; D gene: TRBD2; V gene: TRBV20-1; clone size: .; J gene: TRBJ2-1
CDR3 protein: CASSLPERGANEQFF; CDR3 DNA: TGTGCCAGCAGCTTACCTGAGCGGGGGGCCAATGAGCAGTTCTTC; D gene: TRBD2; V gene: TRBV7-2; clone size: many; J gene: TRBJ2-1
CDR3 protein: CASSFGLAGGREQFF; CDR3 DNA: TGTGCCAGCAGCTTCGGACTAGCGGGGGGGCGGGAGCAGTTCTTC; D gene: TRBD2; V gene: TRBV7-3; clone size: many; J gene: TRBJ2-1